This T cell receptor beta chain was sequenced during a study of blood T cell repertoires in COVID-19. Study-wide context: Italy, Spain and the United States were the sources of the convalescent and acute COVID-19 samples. PBMCs, B-cell-depleted T cells, or T cells provided the cDNA or gDNA that made up the material.

The CDR3 spans 13 residues. Trimming removed 5 bases from V and 0 bases from J, with 7 bases in between. How the authors handled the data: Amplified reference gene primers provided the basis for estimating nucleated cell counts. The table came from immunoSEQ multiplex PCR; TCRdb's copy has only in-frame clones and leaves some out. V, J and clone size are those of that table, while D and trimming were read from the DNA. The sample records 150,000 to 200,000 clones, approximately 84% being singletons. Input material: peripheral blood. The chain links TRBV12-3 or TRBV12-4 to TRBJ2-5, with unresolved D. This receptor was taken from a man aged 35 to 55 who had recovered from COVID-19. CDR3 nucleotides: TGTGCCAGCAGTAAAGAGTACCAAGAGACCCAGTACTTC. Protein: CASSKEYQETQYF.